This TCR beta chain was retrieved from a study of regulatory T cells in long-lasting Graves disease. This clonotype was seen ten or more times. Time point noted: newly diagnosed GD, antithyroid drugs for less than 3 months. Extracted PBMC RNA gave rise to the TCR library. Germline-derived CDR1 and CDR2 are SGHTA and FQGNSA. CDR3 length: 18 amino acids. V lost 1 base and J lost 4; bases outside the gene matches: 14. Building of the TCR beta libraries involved iRepertoire HTBI primers and Arm-PCR of CDR3 regions. TCRdb used MiXCR to reprocess the multiplex PCR reads, holding one entry per CDR3 protein. This table holds 510,000 or so distinct CDR3 sequences, about 12% found once. This sample was shared with a second study, whose subject was T cells in Graves' hyperthyroidism and ophthalmopathy. From that paper: Newly diagnosed hyperthyroidism, duration under 2 months, in patients aged 18 to 65. First-round RT-PCR of the TCR CDR3 relied on the HTBI primer set. Blood also carried most thyroid clonotypes expanded above 0.001.

Sequenced here: peripheral blood mononuclear cells (PBMCs), sampled at new diagnosis, from a patient treated with antithyroid drugs. The receptor's source is a woman aged 30 to 39 with Graves disease. This chain uses TRBV7-2 with TRBJ2-7; 9 bases are a match to TRBD1. The CDR3 DNA reads TGTGCCAGCAGCTTAGACGGGCCGGGACAGGGAATTCGTTACGAGCAGTACTTC. Amino acid sequence: CASSLDGPGQGIRYEQYF.